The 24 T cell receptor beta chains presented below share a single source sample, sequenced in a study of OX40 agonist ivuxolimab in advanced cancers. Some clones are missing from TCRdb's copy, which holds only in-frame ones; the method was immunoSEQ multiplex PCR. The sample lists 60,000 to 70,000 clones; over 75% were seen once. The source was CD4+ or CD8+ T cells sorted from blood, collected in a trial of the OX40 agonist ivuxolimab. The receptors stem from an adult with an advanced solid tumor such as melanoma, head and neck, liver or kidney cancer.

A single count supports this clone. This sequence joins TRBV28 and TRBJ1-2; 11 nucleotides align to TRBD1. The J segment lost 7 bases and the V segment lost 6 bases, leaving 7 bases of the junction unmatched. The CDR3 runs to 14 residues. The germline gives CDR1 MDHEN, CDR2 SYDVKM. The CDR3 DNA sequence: TGTGCCAGCAGCGCCCAGGGACAGGGGGGTGGCTACACCTTC. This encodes CASSAQGQGGGYTF.

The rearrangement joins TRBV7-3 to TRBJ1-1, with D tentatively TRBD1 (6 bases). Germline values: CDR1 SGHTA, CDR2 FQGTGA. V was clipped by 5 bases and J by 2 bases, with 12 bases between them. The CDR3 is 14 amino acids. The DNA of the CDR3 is TGTGCCAGCAGCCCGATGGGGGGCAACACTGAAGCTTTCTTT. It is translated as CASSPMGGNTEAFF. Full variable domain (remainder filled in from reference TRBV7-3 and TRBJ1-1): GAGVSQTPSNKVTEKGKYVELRCDPISGHTALYWYRQSLGQGPEFLIYFQGTGAADDSGLPNDRFFAVRPEGSVSTLKIQRTERGDSAVYLCASSPMGGNTEAFFGQGTRLTVV.

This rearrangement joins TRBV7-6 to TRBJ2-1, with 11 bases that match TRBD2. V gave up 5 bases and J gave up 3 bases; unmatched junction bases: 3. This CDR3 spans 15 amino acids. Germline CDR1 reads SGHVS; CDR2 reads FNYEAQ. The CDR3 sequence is CASSPGLAVYNEQFF. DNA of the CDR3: TGTGCCAGCAGCCCGGGACTAGCGGTCTACAATGAGCAGTTCTTC. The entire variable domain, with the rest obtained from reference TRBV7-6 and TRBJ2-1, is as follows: GAGVSQSPRYKVTKRGQDVALRCDPISGHVSLYWYRQALGQGPEFLTYFNYEAQQDKSGLPNDRFSAERPEGSISTLTIQRTEQRDSAMYRCASSPGLAVYNEQFFGPGTRLTVL.

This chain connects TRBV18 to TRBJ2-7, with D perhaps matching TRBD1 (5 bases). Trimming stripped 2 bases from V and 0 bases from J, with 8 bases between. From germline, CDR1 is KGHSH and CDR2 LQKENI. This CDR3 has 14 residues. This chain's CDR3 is CASSPAGLSYEQYF. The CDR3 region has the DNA TGTGCCAGCTCACCAGCAGGGCTCTCCTACGAGCAGTACTTC.

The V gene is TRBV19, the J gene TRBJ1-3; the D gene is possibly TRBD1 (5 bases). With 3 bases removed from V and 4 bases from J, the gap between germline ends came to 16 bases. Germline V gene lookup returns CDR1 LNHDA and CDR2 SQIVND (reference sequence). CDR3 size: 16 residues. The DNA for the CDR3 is TGTGCCAGTAGTATCACTAGGACACAAATCGGAAACACCATATATTTT. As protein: CASSITRTQIGNTIYF.

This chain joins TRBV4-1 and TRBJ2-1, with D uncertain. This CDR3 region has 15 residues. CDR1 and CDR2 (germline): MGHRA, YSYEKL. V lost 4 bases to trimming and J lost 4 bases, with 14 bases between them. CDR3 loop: CASSRHQTGYNEQFF. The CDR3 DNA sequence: TGCGCCAGCAGCCGCCATCAGACGGGTTACAATGAGCAGTTCTTC.

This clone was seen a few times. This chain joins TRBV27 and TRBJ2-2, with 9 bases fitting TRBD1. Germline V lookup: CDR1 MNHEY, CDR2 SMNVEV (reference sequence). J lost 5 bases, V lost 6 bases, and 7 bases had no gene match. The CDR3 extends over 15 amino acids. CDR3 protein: CASRSGQGRTGELFF. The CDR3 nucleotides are TGTGCCAGCAGATCGGGACAGGGCCGTACCGGGGAGCTGTTTTTT.

The CDR3 nucleotides read TGTGCCAGTAGTAGAAGTGGGGACTATGGCTACACCTTC. Translating gives CASSRSGDYGYTF. V gene TRBV19 combines with J gene TRBJ1-2; D remains unclear. Germline V lookup: CDR1 LNHDA, CDR2 SQIVND (reference sequence). Trimming took off 4 bases at V and 3 bases at J, with 9 bases between the two ends. This CDR3 has 13 residues.

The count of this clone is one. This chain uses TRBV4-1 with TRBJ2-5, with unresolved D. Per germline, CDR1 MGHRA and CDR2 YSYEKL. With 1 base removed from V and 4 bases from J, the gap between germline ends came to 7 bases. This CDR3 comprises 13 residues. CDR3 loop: CASSQAASETQYF. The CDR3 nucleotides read TGCGCCAGCAGCCAAGCGGCTTCAGAGACCCAGTACTTC.

Written as DNA, the CDR3 is TGCGCCAGCAGTGAGTTGCCAGCACAAGAGACCCAGTACTTC. The encoded protein is CASSELPAQETQYF. The rearrangement joins TRBV10-2 to TRBJ2-5; D unresolved. The CDR3 length is 14 residues. Deletions cut 1 base from V and 2 bases from J, with 8 bases between. From germline, CDR1 is WSHSY and CDR2 SAAADI.

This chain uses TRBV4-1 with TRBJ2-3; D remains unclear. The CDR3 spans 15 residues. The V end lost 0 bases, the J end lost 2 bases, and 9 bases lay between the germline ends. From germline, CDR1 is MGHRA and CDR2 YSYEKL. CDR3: CASSQDPHTTDTQYF. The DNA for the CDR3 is TGCGCCAGCAGCCAAGATCCCCATACCACAGATACGCAGTATTTT.

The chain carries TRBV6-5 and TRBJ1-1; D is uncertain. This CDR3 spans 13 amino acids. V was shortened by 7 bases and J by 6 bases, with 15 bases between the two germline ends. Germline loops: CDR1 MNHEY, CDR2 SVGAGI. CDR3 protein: CASTRGIGAEAFF. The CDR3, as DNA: TGTGCCAGCACACGGGGTATTGGGGCTGAAGCTTTCTTT.

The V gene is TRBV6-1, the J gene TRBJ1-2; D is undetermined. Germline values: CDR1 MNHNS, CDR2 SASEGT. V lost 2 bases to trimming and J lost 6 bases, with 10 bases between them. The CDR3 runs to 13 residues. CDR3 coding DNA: TGTGCCAGCAGTGAACAGGAATGGAATGGCTACACCTTC. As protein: CASSEQEWNGYTF.

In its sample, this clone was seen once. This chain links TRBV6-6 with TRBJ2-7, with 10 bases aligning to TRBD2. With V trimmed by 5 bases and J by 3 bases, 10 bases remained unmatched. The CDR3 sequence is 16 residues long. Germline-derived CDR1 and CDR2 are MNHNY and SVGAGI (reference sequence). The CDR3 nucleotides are TGTGCCAGCAGTCCCTCATCTAGCGGGAGCCGCTACGAGCAGTACTTC. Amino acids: CASSPSSSGSRYEQYF.

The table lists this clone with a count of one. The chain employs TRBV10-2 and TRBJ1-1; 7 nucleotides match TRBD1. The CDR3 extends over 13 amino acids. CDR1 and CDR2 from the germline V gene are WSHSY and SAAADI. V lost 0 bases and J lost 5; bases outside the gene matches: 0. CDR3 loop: CASSESTGTEAFF. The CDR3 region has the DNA TGCGCCAGCAGTGAGTCGACAGGGACTGAAGCTTTCTTT.

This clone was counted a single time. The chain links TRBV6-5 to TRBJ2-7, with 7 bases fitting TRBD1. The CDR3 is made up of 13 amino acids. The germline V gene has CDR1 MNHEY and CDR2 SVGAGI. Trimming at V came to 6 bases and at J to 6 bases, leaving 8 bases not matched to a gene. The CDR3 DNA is TGTGCCAGCAGAAACACAGGGGTTATCGAGCAGTACTTC. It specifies CASRNTGVIEQYF.

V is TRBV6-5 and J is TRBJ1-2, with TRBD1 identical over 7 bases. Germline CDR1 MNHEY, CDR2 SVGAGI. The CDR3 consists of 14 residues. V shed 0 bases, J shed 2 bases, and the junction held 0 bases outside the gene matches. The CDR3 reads CASSYSGGNYGYTF. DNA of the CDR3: TGTGCCAGCAGTTACTCAGGGGGCAACTATGGCTACACCTTC.

DNA for the CDR3: TGTGCCAGCAGTGAGGGCAGCGATGCAACTAATGAAAAACTGTTTTTT. Its translation: CASSEGSDATNEKLFF. This rearrangement joins TRBV25-1 to TRBJ1-4; D is uncertain. The V gene lost 3 bases and the J gene lost 0 bases, with 11 bases spanning the gap. Germline loops: CDR1 MGHDK, CDR2 SYGVNS. The CDR3 spans 16 residues.

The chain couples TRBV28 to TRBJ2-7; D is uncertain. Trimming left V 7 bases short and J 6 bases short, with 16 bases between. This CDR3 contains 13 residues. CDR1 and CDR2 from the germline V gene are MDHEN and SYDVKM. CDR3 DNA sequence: TGTGCCAGCAATAAGGGCGTCCGGCGCGAGCAGTACTTC. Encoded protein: CASNKGVRREQYF. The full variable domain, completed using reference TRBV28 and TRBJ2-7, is DVKVTQSSRYLVKRTGEKVFLECVQDMDHENMFWYRQDPGLGLRLIYFSYDVKMKEKGDIPEGYSVSREKKERFSLILESASTNQTSMYLCASNKGVRREQYFGPGTRLTVT.

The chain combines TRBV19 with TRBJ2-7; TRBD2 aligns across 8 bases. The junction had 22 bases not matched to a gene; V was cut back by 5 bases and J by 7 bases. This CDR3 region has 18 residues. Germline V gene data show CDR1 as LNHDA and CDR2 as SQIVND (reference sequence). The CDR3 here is CASSPGTRSTKRVWEQYF. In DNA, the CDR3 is TGTGCCAGTAGTCCCGGGACTAGAAGTACGAAGCGGGTGTGGGAGCAGTACTTC.

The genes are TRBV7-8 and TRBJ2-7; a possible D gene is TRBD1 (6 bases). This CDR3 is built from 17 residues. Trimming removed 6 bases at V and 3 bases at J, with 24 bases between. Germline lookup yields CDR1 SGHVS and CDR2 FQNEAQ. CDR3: CASSNRGHRADHYEQYF. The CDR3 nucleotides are TGTGCCAGCAGTAATAGGGGACACAGGGCGGACCACTACGAGCAGTACTTC.

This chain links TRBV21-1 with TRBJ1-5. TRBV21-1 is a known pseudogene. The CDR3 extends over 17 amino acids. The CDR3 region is CASSKEASRREDQPQHF. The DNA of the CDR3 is TGTGCCAGCAGCAAAGAGGCCAGTAGGAGGGAGGACCAGCCCCAGCATTTT.

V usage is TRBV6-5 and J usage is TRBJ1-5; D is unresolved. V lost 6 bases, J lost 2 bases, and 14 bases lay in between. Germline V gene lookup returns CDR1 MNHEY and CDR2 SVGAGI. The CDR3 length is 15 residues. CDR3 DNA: TGTGCCAGCAGCCCTGACTACAGAGGCAATCAGCCCCAGCATTTT. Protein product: CASSPDYRGNQPQHF.

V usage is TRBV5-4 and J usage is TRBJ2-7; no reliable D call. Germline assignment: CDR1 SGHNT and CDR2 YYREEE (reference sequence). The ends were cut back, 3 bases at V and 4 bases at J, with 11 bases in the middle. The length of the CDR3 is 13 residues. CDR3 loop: CASSSRVSYEQYF. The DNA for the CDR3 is TGTGCCAGCAGCTCGAGAGTCTCATACGAGCAGTACTTC. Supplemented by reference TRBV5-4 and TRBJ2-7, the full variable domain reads ETGVTQSPTHLIKTRGQQVTLRCSSQSGHNTVSWYQQALGQGPQFIFQYYREEENGRGNFPPRFSGLQFPNYSSELNVNALELDDSALYLCASSSRVSYEQYFGPGTRLTVT.